This T cell receptor (beta chain) was recovered during a study of cytomegalovirus exposure and HLA in healthy donors. About the research overall: Some 85 million unique TCRs, all from HLA-typed donors, were included in an early release of the data. Falling in the Caucasian-associated ancestry cluster were about 83% of approximately 410 genotyped donors.

Whole-study findings and limits: Most observed TCR sequences were rare, whereas some public TCRs were detected in many donors. The authors later found most CMV-associated TCR beta chains appeared HLA-restricted.

The PCR made use of 60 Vbeta and 13 Jbeta primers. The assay was immunoSEQ multiplex PCR, and TCRdb's table has in-frame clones only and misses some. The sample consists of 250,000 to 350,000 clones, just over 85% of them appearing once. To note about this clone: Its specificity is unknown.

The germline V gene has CDR1 MDHEN and CDR2 SYDVKM. Trimming took 5 bases from V and 1 from J, leaving 14 bases between them. The CDR3 totals 15 residues. The chain joins TRBV28 to TRBJ1-1; D is perhaps TRBD1 (5 bases). The receptor's source is a man in his forties in good health and CMV-seropositive. Sample: PBMCs. CDR3 amino acids: CASSKVDGGNTEAFF. For the CDR3, the DNA is TGTGCCAGCAGTAAGGTGGACGGGGGGAACACTGAAGCTTTCTTT. Complete variable domain (other parts from reference TRBV28 and TRBJ1-1): DVKVTQSSRYLVKRTGEKVFLECVQDMDHENMFWYRQDPGLGLRLIYFSYDVKMKEKGDIPEGYSVSREKKERFSLILESASTNQTSMYLCASSKVDGGNTEAFFGQGTRLTVV.